Sequencing of this T cell receptor beta chain was carried out in a study of T cells after yellow fever vaccination. This clonotype has at least ten counts. Its antigen is as yet unknown. The CDR3 covers 15 residues. The germline gives CDR1 SEHNR, CDR2 FQNEAQ (reference sequence). Losses at the gene ends were 2 bases for V and 7 bases for J; bases not matched to a gene: 8. A process of 5'RACE template switching, which added a universal primer site and UMIs, was used to make TCR cDNA. TCRdb re-called the 5' RACE reads with MiXCR, one entry per CDR3 protein. Of 400,000 or so distinct CDR3 sequences listed, 6.2% are singletons. Study-wide findings and caveats: Any FACS-sorted repertoire could hold abundant clonotypes that contaminate it from the bulk population. The secondary response peaked faster, at day 5 versus 15, but was weaker. Researchers noted that a small share of clonotypes showed up in both CD4 and CD8 compartments.

The V gene is TRBV7-9, the J gene TRBJ2-1; the match to TRBD2 covers 7 bases. The starting material was PBMCs, obtained 5 days after the yellow fever booster vaccination. The receptor was derived from a man aged 30 to 39 who received the YFV17D yellow fever vaccine. Here the CDR3 DNA reads TGTGCCAGCAGCTTACTGGCGGGAGTAGGTAATGAGCAGTTCTTC. Its translation is CASSLLAGVGNEQFF.